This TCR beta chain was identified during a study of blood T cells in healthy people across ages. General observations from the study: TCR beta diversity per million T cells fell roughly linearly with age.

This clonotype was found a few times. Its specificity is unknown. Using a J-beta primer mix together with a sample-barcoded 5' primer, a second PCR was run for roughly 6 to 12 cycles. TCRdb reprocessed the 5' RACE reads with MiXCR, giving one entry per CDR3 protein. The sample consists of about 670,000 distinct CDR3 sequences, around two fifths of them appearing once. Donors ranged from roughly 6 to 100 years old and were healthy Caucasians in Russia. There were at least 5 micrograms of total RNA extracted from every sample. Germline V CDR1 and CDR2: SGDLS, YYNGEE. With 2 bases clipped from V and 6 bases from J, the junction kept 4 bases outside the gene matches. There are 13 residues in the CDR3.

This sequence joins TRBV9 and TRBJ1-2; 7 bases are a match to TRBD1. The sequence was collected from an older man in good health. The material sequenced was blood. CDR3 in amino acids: CASSVTDRDGYTF. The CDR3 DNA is TGTGCCAGCAGCGTTACCGACAGGGATGGCTACACCTTC.